This TCR beta chain was sequenced in a study of cytomegalovirus exposure and HLA in healthy donors. The CDR3 runs 14 residues. V was clipped by 0 bases and J by 16 bases, with 19 bases between them. Per the germline V gene, CDR1 is MNHEY and CDR2 is SVGAGI. Both 60 Vbeta primers and 13 Jbeta primers went into the PCR. Produced via immunoSEQ multiplex PCR; TCRdb's table is partial and in-frame only. Among fewer than 250,000 clones, around nine tenths were seen once, and the ten largest hold approximately 1.7%. J is TRBJ2-4 and V is TRBV6-5, with D maybe TRBD1 (6 bases). The sequencing input was PBMCs. The sequence was collected from a woman aged 18-35 years in good health and CMV-seronegative. DNA of the CDR3: TGTGCCAGCAGTTACTCTTGGACAGAAAAGGGATTATACTTC. This translates into CASSYSWTEKGLYF.